The next 30 T cell receptor beta chains were all read from a single sample in a study of blood T cells in healthy people across ages. The use of a sample-barcoded 5' primer and a J-beta primer mix characterized a second PCR of about 7 to 12 cycles. Using its own MiXCR run on the 5' RACE reads, TCRdb lists one record per CDR3 protein. The sample contains roughly 1,100,000 distinct CDR3 sequences, around 27% of which appear only once. This same sample was also taken into another study, of T cells of mothers and their children.

Material: blood. The source is a girl aged 2 to 9 in good health.

This clonotype was detected a few times. The V gene is TRBV5-1, the J gene TRBJ1-4; 7 bases match TRBD1. Trimming cost V 6 bases and J 10 bases; bases outside gene matches: 12. CDR3 size: 14 residues. The germline V gene has CDR1 SGHRS and CDR2 YFSETQ. CDR3 bases: TGCGCCAGCAACGATGGGGGTCAGGGGGGAAAACTGTTTTTT. Translated, it gives CASNDGGQGGKLFF.

J is TRBJ1-3 and V is TRBV5-1, with D unclear. V lost 6 bases and J 2 bases, leaving 15 bases between the germline ends. Germline V gene data show CDR1 as SGHRS and CDR2 as YFSETQ. The CDR3 is 15 amino acids. Written as DNA, the CDR3 is TGCGCCAGCAAAGCCCAGGCTAGTACTGGAAACACCATATATTTT. This codes for CASKAQASTGNTIYF. The full variable domain, with the rest looked up from reference TRBV5-1 and TRBJ1-3, is KAGVTQTPRYLIKTRGQQVTLSCSPISGHRSVSWYQQTPGQGLQFLFEYFSETQRNKGNFPGRFSGRQFSNSRSEMNVSTLELGDSALYLCASKAQASTGNTIYFGEGSWLTVV.

The gene calls are TRBV29-1 and TRBJ2-5, with 9 bases identical to TRBD2. The DNA end lines up better with TRBJ2-1; the J call may be wrong. Germline V CDR1 and CDR2: SQVTM, ANQGSEA. This CDR3 has 16 amino acids. DNA for the CDR3: TGCAGCGTTGAATGGTCTAGCGGGGCTATATACAATGAGCAGTTCTTC. Amino acids: CSVEWSSGAIYNEQFF.

This chain connects TRBV7-2 to TRBJ1-5; D may be TRBD1 (6 bases). This CDR3 comprises 18 residues. With 1 base removed from V and 5 bases from J, the gap between germline ends came to 21 bases. In germline, CDR1 is SGHTA, CDR2 FQGNSA. CDR3 DNA sequence: TGTGCCAGCAGCTTAGTGTTGGTGGGACAAATCTTTTATCAGCCCCAGCATTTT. It is translated as CASSLVLVGQIFYQPQHF.

This rearrangement joins TRBV5-1 to TRBJ1-2; D is perhaps TRBD1 (5 bases). Germline-derived CDR1 and CDR2 are SGHRS and YFSETQ. The CDR3 totals 15 residues. V gave up 4 bases and J gave up 13 bases, with 26 bases separating them. The CDR3 DNA sequence: TGCGCCAGCAGCCCTTCGGGACCCCGTTTTACCTACTCCACCTTC. Amino acid sequence: CASSPSGPRFTYSTF. Looking up the rest from reference TRBV5-1 and TRBJ1-2 gives the full variable domain: KAGVTQTPRYLIKTRGQQVTLSCSPISGHRSVSWYQQTPGQGLQFLFEYFSETQRNKGNFPGRFSGRQFSNSRSEMNVSTLELGDSALYLCASSPSGPRFTYSTFGSGTRLTVV.

The chain recombines TRBV2 with TRBJ1-4; no clear D. The CDR3 loop spans 15 amino acids. Germline V lookup: CDR1 SNHLY, CDR2 FYNNEI. V was shortened by 7 bases and J by 2 bases, with 14 bases between the two germline ends. CDR3 DNA sequence: TGTGCCAGCACTGGGGAAGGGAATACTAATGAAAAACTGTTTTTT. It specifies CASTGEGNTNEKLFF.

The J gene is TRBJ1-4, the V gene TRBV12-3 or TRBV12-4; D unclear. The CDR3 extends over 16 amino acids. V was pared by 5 bases and J by 4 bases, with 17 bases between. CDR3 in amino acids: CASSQIGTAFNEKLFF. DNA of the CDR3: TGTGCCAGCAGTCAAATAGGAACAGCATTTAATGAAAAACTGTTTTTT.

The gene calls are TRBV6-1 and TRBJ1-4, with D perhaps matching TRBD1 (5 bases). Trimming shortened V by 7 bases and J by 4 bases, and 13 bases separated the two germline ends. The CDR3 runs 14 residues. Germline loops: CDR1 MNHNS, CDR2 SASEGT. CDR3 nucleotide sequence: TGTGCCAGCACCGTCAGGGTGGGTAATGAAAAACTGTTTTTT. Protein product: CASTVRVGNEKLFF.

V is TRBV7-2 and J is TRBJ1-2; D ambiguous. The CDR3 covers 15 residues. Germline V gene lookup returns CDR1 SGHTA and CDR2 FQGNSA. The V gene lost 2 bases and the J gene lost 0 bases, with 10 bases spanning the gap. The CDR3 sequence: CASSLSPGTNYGYTF. CDR3 in DNA: TGTGCCAGCAGCTTAAGTCCAGGAACTAACTATGGCTACACCTTC.

On this clonotype: Germline and junction disagree at one end, which may indicate a read error. This rearrangement joins TRBV12-3 or TRBV12-4 to TRBJ1-1, with a tentative D call TRBD1 (5 bases). This CDR3 is 14 amino acids long. DNA for the CDR3: TGTGCCAGCAGATCAACAGGTGCCACCACTGAAGCTCTCTTT. This codes for CASRSTGATTEALF.

In this sample, this clonotype turned up a few times. J is TRBJ2-5 and V is TRBV7-9, with 12 positions matching TRBD2. The J call may be wrong; the DNA end is better matched by TRBJ2-1. The germline gives CDR1 SEHNR, CDR2 FQNEAQ (reference sequence). This CDR3 comprises 16 residues. For the CDR3, the DNA is TGTGCCAGTACACGACTAGCGGGAGACCCAGCGGTTGAGCAGTTCTTC. Amino acid sequence: CASTRLAGDPAVEQFF.

The rearrangement links TRBV6-1 to TRBJ1-1; perhaps TRBD1 as D (6 bases). V dropped 3 bases and J dropped 1 base, with 12 bases sitting between them. Germline loops: CDR1 MNHNS, CDR2 SASEGT. The CDR3 extends over 15 amino acids. This CDR3 reads CASSDWGQTNTEAFF. In DNA form, the CDR3 reads TGTGCCAGCAGTGACTGGGGACAAACGAACACTGAAGCTTTCTTT.

This clonotype was counted a few times. V gene TRBV29-1 combines with J gene TRBJ2-5, with D maybe TRBD1 (5 bases). V was clipped by 2 bases and J by 5 bases, with 24 bases between them. CDR1 SQVTM and CDR2 ANQGSEA come from the germline V gene. The CDR3 runs 17 residues. The DNA for the CDR3 is TGCAGCGTTGAACGGATGGGGCAGACAGAGACCGGGGAGACCCAGTACTTC. It yields the protein CSVERMGQTETGETQYF. The full variable domain, in which reference TRBV29-1 and TRBJ2-5 provide the parts outside the CDR3, is SAVISQKPSRDICQRGTSLTIQCQVDSQVTMMFWYRQQPGQSLTLIATANQGSEATYESGFVIDKFPISRPNLTFSTLTVSNMSPEDSSIYLCSVERMGQTETGETQYFGPGTRLLVL.

This sequence joins TRBV3-1 and TRBJ2-3; D is unclear. The CDR3 runs to 14 residues. Trimming took off 2 bases at V and 4 bases at J, with 10 bases between the two ends. The germline V gene encodes CDR1 LGHDT and CDR2 YNNKEL (reference sequence). This CDR3 is CASSQFGMSDTQYF. DNA of the CDR3: TGTGCCAGCAGCCAATTTGGGATGTCAGATACGCAGTATTTT.

The J gene is TRBJ2-1, the V gene TRBV7-2, with 11 bases aligning to TRBD2. CDR3 size: 14 residues. The V and J ends lost 5 bases and 7 bases, in that order; junction bases with no gene match: 4. From germline, CDR1 is SGHTA and CDR2 FQGNSA. CDR3: CASSPSGGSNEQFF. CDR3 nucleotide sequence: TGTGCCAGCAGCCCTAGCGGGGGGTCAAATGAGCAGTTCTTC. Full variable domain (outside the CDR3, taken from reference TRBV7-2 and TRBJ2-1): GAGVSQSPSNKVTEKGKDVELRCDPISGHTALYWYRQSLGQGLEFLIYFQGNSAPDKSGLPSDRFSAERTGGSVSTLTIQRTQQEDSAVYLCASSPSGGSNEQFFGPGTRLTVL.

This clonotype turned up a few times. The chain is built from TRBV12-3 or TRBV12-4 and TRBJ1-2; D possibly corresponds to TRBD1 (5 bases). This CDR3 has 14 residues. V was clipped by 4 bases and J by 7 bases, with 16 bases between them. The CDR3: CASSSGTSGRGYTF. The CDR3 region has the DNA TGTGCCAGCAGTTCCGGGACCTCGGGGCGTGGCTACACCTTC.

This clonotype was seen a few times. The rearrangement uses TRBV4-1 and TRBJ2-5; no definite D call. The better agreement between TRBJ2-7 and the DNA end casts doubt on the J call. Per germline, CDR1 MGHRA and CDR2 YSYEKL. The CDR3 consists of 16 residues. CDR3 region: CASSQDLQELPYEQYF. The CDR3 DNA reads TGCGCCAGCAGCCAAGACCTCCAGGAGTTACCCTACGAGCAGTACTTC.

This clonotype was detected only a few times. This sequence joins TRBV12-3 or TRBV12-4 and TRBJ2-7; D perhaps matches TRBD1 (5 bases). V was clipped by 3 bases and J by 6 bases, with 12 bases between them. This CDR3 is 13 amino acids long. The CDR3 DNA sequence: TGTGCCAGCAGTTTCGGCGGACAACTCGAGCAGTACTTC. This codes for CASSFGGQLEQYF.

The chain joins TRBV29-1 to TRBJ2-2; 7 bases align to TRBD2. CDR3 length equals 14 residues. Germline lookup yields CDR1 SQVTM and CDR2 ANQGSEA. CDR3 amino acids: CIAASGRNTGELFF. The CDR3 DNA reads as TGCATCGCGGCTAGCGGACGCAACACCGGGGAGCTGTTTTTT.

This clonotype was observed a few times. The rearrangement joins TRBV24-1 to TRBJ2-4, with 8 positions matching TRBD1. J was trimmed by 8 bases and V by 3 bases; bases with no gene match: 11. Germline V gives CDR1 KGHDR, CDR2 SFDVKD. The CDR3 is 16 amino acids. This CDR3 is CATSDPTTGEIDIQYF. The CDR3 bases are TGTGCCACCAGTGATCCGACGACAGGGGAGATAGACATTCAGTACTTC.

This clonotype has more than one count but fewer than ten. The chain uses TRBV10-3 and TRBJ1-2; D gene uncertain. Germline CDR1 is ENHRY and CDR2 is SYGVKD. The CDR3 contains 15 residues. V lost 3 bases and J 0 bases, leaving 11 bases between the germline ends. CDR3 sequence: CAISEAQITNYGYTF. The DNA for the CDR3 is TGTGCCATCAGTGAAGCGCAGATCACTAACTATGGCTACACCTTC.

The chain is built from TRBV29-1 and TRBJ2-1; 13 bases are a match to TRBD2. The CDR3 has 16 residues. The germline CDR1 and CDR2 sequences are SQVTM and ANQGSEA. Losses at the gene ends were 3 bases for V and 3 bases for J; bases not matched to a gene: 5. CDR3 region: CSVDGLAGVNYNEQFF. CDR3 DNA sequence: TGCAGCGTTGACGGACTAGCGGGAGTTAACTACAATGAGCAGTTCTTC.

V is TRBV7-2 and J is TRBJ2-3; TRBD1 is a possible D gene (5 bases). Trimming took 4 bases from V and 6 from J, leaving 14 bases between them. The CDR3 loop spans 14 amino acids. Looked up from germline, CDR1 is SGHTA and CDR2 is FQGNSA. The CDR3 reads CASSSTDITDTQYF. The CDR3 region has the DNA TGTGCCAGCAGCTCGACAGATATCACCGATACGCAGTATTTT.

The chain combines TRBV10-2 with TRBJ2-7, with 16 nucleotides matching TRBD2. The germline gives CDR1 WSHSY, CDR2 SAAADI. This CDR3 has 19 residues. After removal of 2 bases from V and 2 bases from J, the junction contained 9 bases not matched to a gene. CDR3: CASSEVSGTSGRGAYEQYF. The CDR3 DNA reads TGCGCCAGCAGTGAGGTTTCAGGGACTAGCGGGAGGGGTGCCTACGAGCAGTACTTC.

This clonotype was observed a handful of times. V is TRBV12-3 or TRBV12-4 and J is TRBJ1-2; 7 bases agree with TRBD1. The CDR3 loop spans 14 amino acids. The junction had 6 bases not matched to a gene; V was cut back by 4 bases and J by 4 bases. The CDR3 DNA follows: TGTGCCAGCAGTTCCCCCCAGGGGGGCTATGGCTACACCTTC. This sequence encodes CASSSPQGGYGYTF.

V usage is TRBV5-1 and J usage is TRBJ1-5; D gene uncertain. CDR3 length: 14 residues. V lost 0 bases and J lost 0, with 4 bases in between. CDR1 and CDR2 from the germline V gene are SGHRS and YFSETQ. This CDR3 is CASSLEVSNQPQHF. The CDR3 region has the DNA TGCGCCAGCAGCTTGGAGGTTAGCAATCAGCCCCAGCATTTT.

This clonotype appeared a few times. The V gene is TRBV6-1, the J gene TRBJ2-3; 9 bases are shared with TRBD2. This CDR3 comprises 17 residues. Germline V gene lookup returns CDR1 MNHNS and CDR2 SASEGT. V was clipped by 4 bases and J by 0 bases; unmatched bases: 8. The CDR3 region is CASSGSLAGASTDTQYF. The CDR3 nucleotides read TGTGCCAGCAGTGGATCCTTAGCGGGGGCTAGCACAGATACGCAGTATTTT.

This clonotype was seen at least ten times. The chain uses TRBV11-2 and TRBJ2-2; the D is unclear. This CDR3 has 11 residues. Trimming removed 5 bases from V and 8 bases from J, with 6 bases in between. Germline loops: CDR1 SGHAT, CDR2 FQNNGV. The CDR3 is CASSLIGELFF. Written as DNA, the CDR3 is TGTGCCAGCAGCCTGATAGGGGAGCTGTTTTTT.

This clonotype was found a few times. V gene TRBV7-9 combines with J gene TRBJ2-3, with D possibly matching TRBD2 (6 bases). There are 13 residues in the CDR3. Germline V lookup: CDR1 SEHNR, CDR2 FQNEAQ (reference sequence). Trimming cost V 5 bases and J 11 bases, with 17 bases left between them. The CDR3 DNA sequence: TGTGCCAGCAGCCCCGGGCCGACCGGGGGGCAGTATTTT. This gives the protein CASSPGPTGGQYF.

The sample holds a few counts of this clonotype. DNA for the CDR3: TGTGCCAGCAGGGAGGTGAACACTGAAGCTTTCTTT. It yields the protein CASREVNTEAFF. The V gene is TRBV28, the J gene TRBJ1-1; no firm D call. Trimming cost V 6 bases and J 0 bases, with 5 bases left between them. The CDR3 runs 12 residues. Germline assignment: CDR1 MDHEN and CDR2 SYDVKM.